A single sample is the source of the 22 T cell receptor beta chains below, sequenced in a study of OX40 agonist ivuxolimab in advanced cancers. This table comes from immunoSEQ multiplex PCR, and its TCRdb copy is limited to in-frame clones, with some not included. Here the sample spans 20,000 to 25,000 clones, over 60% being singletons. Sequences were derived from CD4+ or CD8+ T cells sorted from blood, sampled in a trial of the OX40 agonist ivuxolimab. The receptors come from an adult with an advanced solid tumor such as melanoma, head and neck, liver or kidney cancer.

The chain couples TRBV5-4 to TRBJ2-1; 10 positions agree with TRBD2. This CDR3 has 13 residues. V trimming: 6 bases; J trimming: 9 bases; junction bases outside the gene matches: 6. Germline loops: CDR1 SGHNT, CDR2 YYREEE (reference sequence). The CDR3 protein is CASKSGGGLEQFF. The CDR3 bases are TGTGCCAGCAAGAGCGGGGGGGGTCTTGAGCAGTTCTTC.

The rearrangement links TRBV6-5 to TRBJ2-7; D not certain. This CDR3 has 12 residues. Trimming took 7 bases from V and 1 from J, leaving 8 bases between them. Germline assignment: CDR1 MNHEY and CDR2 SVGAGI. The CDR3 DNA sequence: TGTGCCAGCAAAACAGATTCCTACGAGCAGTACTTC. Its protein product is CASKTDSYEQYF.

The J gene is TRBJ2-6, the V gene TRBV27; D uncertain. Germline V CDR1 and CDR2: MNHEY, SMNVEV (reference sequence). Trimming took off 5 bases at V and 0 bases at J, with 5 bases between the two ends. The length of the CDR3 is 14 residues. The CDR3 region is CASSLSSGANVLTF. The DNA for the CDR3 is TGTGCCAGCAGTCTTAGCTCTGGGGCCAACGTCCTGACTTTC.

The V gene is TRBV2, the J gene TRBJ2-1; the D gene is possibly TRBD2 (7 bases). From germline, CDR1 is SNHLY and CDR2 FYNNEI. V lost 4 bases to trimming and J lost 2 bases, with 12 bases between them. CDR3 length equals 15 residues. In nucleotides, the CDR3 is TGTGCCAGCAGTGGGGTGGGGGGGCCCTACAATGAGCAGTTCTTC. It translates to CASSGVGGPYNEQFF. Combining the CDR3 with reference TRBV2 and TRBJ2-1 gives the whole variable domain EPEVTQTPSHQVTQMGQEVILRCVPISNHLYFYWYRQILGQKVEFLVSFYNNEISEKSEIFDDQFSVERPDGSNFTLKIRSTKLEDSAMYFCASSGVGGPYNEQFFGPGTRLTVL.

The rearrangement uses TRBV6-5 and TRBJ1-5; D ambiguous. V lost 6 bases and J 0 bases, leaving 12 bases between the germline ends. Germline V gene data show CDR1 as MNHEY and CDR2 as SVGAGI. The CDR3 is made up of 15 amino acids. The CDR3 DNA reads as TGTGCCAGCAGGTGGACCCACGATAGCAATCAGCCCCAGCATTTT. Amino acids: CASRWTHDSNQPQHF.

This chain connects TRBV6-6 to TRBJ2-7, with TRBD2 matching over 8 bases. The CDR3 totals 14 residues. J was trimmed by 2 bases and V by 5 bases; bases with no gene match: 5. Germline V CDR1 and CDR2: MNHNY, SVGAGI (reference sequence). The CDR3 DNA reads as TGTGCCAGCAGTCCCGCGGGGGGCCCCTACGAGCAGTACTTC. Translated: CASSPAGGPYEQYF.

Within the sample, this clone is medium-sized (0.01 to 0.1%). The chain combines TRBV6-5 with TRBJ1-2, with D possibly matching TRBD1 (5 bases). Germline CDR1 reads MNHEY; CDR2 reads SVGAGI. This CDR3 is built from 12 residues. Trimming shortened V by 10 bases and J by 3 bases, and 12 bases separated the two germline ends. DNA for the CDR3: TGTGCCACCGGGACCTTAGACTATGGCTACACCTTC. This encodes CATGTLDYGYTF.

The chain joins TRBV27 to TRBJ2-1; D unclear. The CDR3 covers 13 residues. CDR1 and CDR2 (germline): MNHEY, SMNVEV (reference sequence). Trimming took 0 bases from V and 6 from J, leaving 6 bases between them. CDR3 nucleotides: TGTGCCAGCAGTTTATCTAAGGGCAATGAGCAGTTCTTC. Translated, it gives CASSLSKGNEQFF.

This clone was observed a handful of times. For the CDR3, the DNA is TGTGCCAGCAGCTTAGGAGGGAGCGAGCAGTACTTC. Translation gives CASSLGGSEQYF. The chain links TRBV11-2 to TRBJ2-7; weak D call: TRBD2 (5 bases). The ends were cut back, 1 base at V and 6 bases at J, with 7 bases in the middle. The CDR3 totals 12 residues. Looked up from germline, CDR1 is SGHAT and CDR2 is FQNNGV.

The chain joins TRBV27 to TRBJ2-7, with D possibly TRBD1 on 6 matching bases. CDR1 MNHEY and CDR2 SMNVEV come from the germline V gene (reference sequence). The CDR3 is made up of 14 amino acids. The V end was cut by 4 bases, the J end by 0 bases, with 10 bases between. The CDR3 spells CASSSQGSSYEQYF. CDR3 nucleotides: TGTGCCAGCAGTTCACAGGGCAGCTCCTACGAGCAGTACTTC.

The count of this clone is one. V usage is TRBV2 and J usage is TRBJ1-1; 10 bases align to TRBD1. CDR3 length: 16 residues. Trimming cost V 6 bases and J 1 base; bases outside gene matches: 8. Looked up from germline, CDR1 is SNHLY and CDR2 is FYNNEI. CDR3 protein: CASRTGTGVRNTEAFF. CDR3 sequence (DNA): TGTGCCAGCAGAACCGGGACAGGGGTTAGGAACACTGAAGCTTTCTTT. Full variable domain (outside the CDR3, taken from reference TRBV2 and TRBJ1-1): EPEVTQTPSHQVTQMGQEVILRCVPISNHLYFYWYRQILGQKVEFLVSFYNNEISEKSEIFDDQFSVERPDGSNFTLKIRSTKLEDSAMYFCASRTGTGVRNTEAFFGQGTRLTVV.

This rearrangement joins TRBV7-2 to TRBJ2-5; D call uncertain. CDR1 and CDR2 from the germline V gene are SGHTA and FQGNSA. V shed 4 bases and J shed 5 bases, with 8 bases lying between them. CDR3 length: 12 residues. The CDR3 loop is CASSSVGETQYF. CDR3 in DNA: TGTGCCAGCAGCTCGGTTGGGGAGACCCAGTACTTC.

The gene calls are TRBV5-4 and TRBJ2-5; 10 nucleotides align to TRBD2. The CDR3 sequence is 15 residues long. Per germline, CDR1 SGHNT and CDR2 YYREEE (reference sequence). The junction had 10 bases not matched to a gene; V was cut back by 9 bases and J by 2 bases. In DNA form, the CDR3 reads TGTGCCACCCAGGAGGGACTAGCGTTTCAAGAGACCCAGTACTTC. Amino acids: CATQEGLAFQETQYF.

The chain carries TRBV4-3 and TRBJ2-1; 8 bases are shared with TRBD2. The CDR3 runs to 21 residues. V was pared by 1 base and J by 0 bases, with 17 bases of the junction left unmatched. Germline CDR1 LGHNA, CDR2 YSLEER. This CDR3 is CASSQVGLREGRSISYNEQFF. The CDR3 DNA reads TGCGCCAGCAGCCAAGTAGGCTTACGGGAGGGACGGAGTATCTCCTACAATGAGCAGTTCTTC.

V gene TRBV5-8 combines with J gene TRBJ2-1, with D possibly TRBD1 on 6 matching bases. The V gene's germline CDR1 is SGHTS and CDR2 YDEGEE. The CDR3 is 15 residues long. V lost 0 bases to trimming and J lost 4 bases, with 11 bases between them. The CDR3 sequence: CASSLADRTYNEQFF. The CDR3, as DNA: TGTGCCAGCAGCTTGGCGGACAGAACTTACAATGAGCAGTTCTTC. Full variable domain (missing parts from reference TRBV5-8 and TRBJ2-1): EAGVTQSPTHLIKTRGQQATLRCSPISGHTSVYWYQQALGLGLQFLLWYDEGEERNRGNFPPRFSGRQFPNYSSELNVNALELEDSALYLCASSLADRTYNEQFFGPGTRLTVL.

This sequence joins TRBV7-6 and TRBJ2-5; D gene unclear. The germline CDR1 and CDR2 sequences are SGHVS and FNYEAQ. Trimming removed 5 bases from V and 5 bases from J, with 15 bases in between. This CDR3 has 14 residues. The CDR3 sequence: CASSPATNWETQYF. CDR3 nucleotides: TGTGCCAGCAGCCCGGCGACCAATTGGGAGACCCAGTACTTC.

The V and J genes are TRBV9 and TRBJ2-2; unclear D gene. The CDR3 sequence is 13 residues long. CDR1 and CDR2 (germline): SGDLS, YYNGEE. Trimming cost V 0 bases and J 4 bases, with 4 bases left between them. The CDR3 DNA follows: TGTGCCAGCAGCGTAGGAGGCACCGGGGAGCTGTTTTTT. This codes for CASSVGGTGELFF.

This chain uses TRBV5-6 with TRBJ2-7, with unresolved D. This CDR3 contains 11 residues. V lost 3 bases and J lost 6, with 7 bases in between. Germline CDR1 and CDR2: SGHDT and YYEEEE. The CDR3 here is CASSSLGEQYF. The CDR3 DNA is TGTGCCAGCAGCTCCCTGGGCGAGCAGTACTTC.

This chain connects TRBV5-6 to TRBJ1-4; D remains unclear. The germline V gene has CDR1 SGHDT and CDR2 YYEEEE. Between the trimmed V and J ends, which lost 4 bases and 0 bases, there was a span of 10 bases. This CDR3 is 15 amino acids long. CDR3 sequence (DNA): TGTGCCAGCAGCGGGGTGACGGCAACTAATGAAAAACTGTTTTTT. Encoded protein: CASSGVTATNEKLFF.

V usage is TRBV2 and J usage is TRBJ2-7; 7 bases match TRBD1. V dropped 5 bases and J dropped 1; count of bases not matched to a gene: 11. Germline V lookup: CDR1 SNHLY, CDR2 FYNNEI. The CDR3 loop spans 16 amino acids. The CDR3 nucleotides are TGTGCCAGCAGTCGGGAATGGGACAGCCCGTCCTACGAGCAGTACTTC. Amino acid sequence: CASSREWDSPSYEQYF.

A single count supports this clone. The V call is TRBV19, the J call TRBJ2-1; D possibly corresponds to TRBD1 (6 bases). The germline gives CDR1 LNHDA, CDR2 SQIVND (reference sequence). The CDR3 covers 14 residues. V shed 4 bases and J shed 6 bases, with 13 bases lying between them. CDR3 nucleotides: TGTGCCAGTAGTAAACGGACAGCCGTCAATGAGCAGTTCTTC. Translated, it gives CASSKRTAVNEQFF.

V gene TRBV27 combines with J gene TRBJ2-1, with 14 bases fitting TRBD2. The CDR3 is 15 amino acids. The V segment lost 5 bases and the J segment 8 bases; nucleotides outside the gene matches: 5. Per germline, CDR1 MNHEY and CDR2 SMNVEV (reference sequence). The CDR3 here is CASSATSGGAYEQFF. As DNA, the CDR3 is TGTGCCAGCAGTGCGACTAGCGGGGGGGCCTATGAGCAGTTCTTC.